Listed here is a single T cell receptor (beta chain). Its specificity is unknown. Documented treatment: over 15 received Ad26.COV2.S at low or high dose, single or two shots; about 5 received placebo; per-sample allocation not given. Day 63 following the first vaccine or placebo injection was when the samples were taken. The sample came from a Boston adult aged 18-55 years. Clones were read by immunoSEQ multiplex PCR, and TCRdb kept only the in-frame ones, dropping some. Here the sample spans some 340,000 clones, 85% being singletons. V was cut by 6 bases and J by 7 bases, with 9 bases left in between. The CDR3 runs 12 residues. Germline lookup yields CDR1 LNHNV and CDR2 YYDKDF (reference sequence). These data originate in a study of Ad26.COV2.S vaccination and SARS-CoV-2 variants. Study overall: Intramuscularly, Ad26.COV2.S was given either once or twice, 56 days apart.

Overall study findings and caveats: Vaccine and placebo groups showed comparable non-spike TCR breadth.

The receptor comes from a person between 18 and 65 years old who received the Ad26.COV2.S COVID-19 vaccine or a placebo. The specimen was peripheral blood, collected in a trial of Ad26.COV2.S vaccine versus placebo. The chain employs TRBV15 and TRBJ2-2; no reliable D call. Here the CDR3 DNA reads TGTGCCACCAGAAACCCAGGCGGGGAGCTGTTTTTT. Protein product: CATRNPGGELFF.